This T cell receptor (beta chain) is from a study of T cell repertoires in cytomegalovirus infection. Study findings and constraints: Cumulative public TCR beta family frequency identified carriers of CMV plus the relevant HLA. Dominant in the ex vivo response were TCR beta clonotypes restricted by HLA-C and specific for CMV.

This clonotype was recorded a few times. What it recognizes is unknown. Germline trimming cut 4 bases from V and 2 bases from J; bases unmatched to any gene: 4. Germline CDR1 and CDR2: SGHAT and FQNNGV. The CDR3 totals 14 residues. TCRdb processed the reads anew with MiXCR; each CDR3 protein has one entry. The sample lists about 230,000 distinct CDR3 sequences; about 20% were seen once. The chain has TRBV11-2 and TRBJ2-7; 8 bases line up with TRBD2. Specimen: CD8+ T cells from PBMCs. This receptor was obtained from a human donor in good health (CMV status not recorded). Some clones in this sample may be carry-over from other donors' samples. CDR3 protein: CASSSGGAPYEQYF. Here the CDR3 DNA reads TGTGCCAGCAGCTCGGGAGGGGCCCCCTACGAGCAGTACTTC. The variable domain in full, completed from reference TRBV11-2 and TRBJ2-7, reads EAGVAQSPRYKIIEKRQSVAFWCNPISGHATLYWYQQILGQGPKLLIQFQNNGVVDDSQLPKDRFSAERLKGVDSTLKIQPAKLEDSAVYLCASSSGGAPYEQYFGPGTRLTVT.